This TCR beta chain came from a study of Ad26.COV2.S vaccination and SARS-CoV-2 variants. Repertoires were generated with immunoSEQ multiplex PCR, while TCRdb's copy carries only in-frame clones and drops some. The sample lists over 400,000 clones, 80% to 90% occurring once. Concerning this clone itself: Its antigen is unidentified.

The treatment is: 19 received Ad26.COV2.S at low or high dose, single or two shots; about 5 received placebo; per-sample allocation not given. Material that was analyzed had been drawn on day 63 after the first vaccine or placebo injection. Study conclusions and caveats: Vaccinees reportedly had broad spike-specific CD8+ and CD4+ T cell responses. Possibly, TCR breadth and depth analyses underestimated total T cell responses.

Unmatched junction bases numbered 8, after V lost 4 bases and J lost 7 bases. Germline V gene lookup returns CDR1 SGHTA and CDR2 FQGTGA. This CDR3 region has 14 residues. The V gene is TRBV7-3, the J gene TRBJ1-2; 8 bases are shared with TRBD1. Source: peripheral blood, taken in a trial of Ad26.COV2.S vaccine versus placebo. This clonotype was sampled from a person between 18 and 65 years old who received the Ad26.COV2.S COVID-19 vaccine or a placebo. CDR3 protein: CASSSGQGTGGYTF. Here the CDR3 DNA reads TGTGCCAGCAGCTCCGGACAGGGCACAGGTGGCTACACCTTC.